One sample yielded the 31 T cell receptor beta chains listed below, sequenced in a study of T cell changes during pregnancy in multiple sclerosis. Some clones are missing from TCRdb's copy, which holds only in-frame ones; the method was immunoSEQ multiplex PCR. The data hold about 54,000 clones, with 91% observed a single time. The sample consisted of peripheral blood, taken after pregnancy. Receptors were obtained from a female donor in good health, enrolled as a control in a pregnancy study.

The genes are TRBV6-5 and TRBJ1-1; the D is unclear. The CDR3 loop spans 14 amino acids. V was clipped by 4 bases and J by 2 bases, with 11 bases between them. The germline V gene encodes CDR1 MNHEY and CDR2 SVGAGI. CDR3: CASSSYRDNTEAFF. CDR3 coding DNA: TGTGCCAGCAGTTCTTACCGGGATAACACTGAAGCTTTCTTT.

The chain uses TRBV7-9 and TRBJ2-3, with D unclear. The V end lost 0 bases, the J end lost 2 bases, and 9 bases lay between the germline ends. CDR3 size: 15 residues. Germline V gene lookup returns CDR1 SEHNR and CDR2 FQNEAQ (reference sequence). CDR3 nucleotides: TGTGCCAGCAGCTTAGCGAAAGCTTTCACAGATACGCAGTATTTT. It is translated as CASSLAKAFTDTQYF.

This CDR3 is CASSRTGGNTGELFF. In nucleotides, the CDR3 is TGTGCCAGCAGCAGGACAGGGGGGAACACCGGGGAGCTGTTTTTT. The gene calls are TRBV7-2 and TRBJ2-2, with 10 nucleotides matching TRBD1. The CDR3 length is 15 residues. From germline, CDR1 is SGHTA and CDR2 FQGNSA. After removal of 5 bases from V and 1 base from J, the junction contained 1 base not matched to a gene.

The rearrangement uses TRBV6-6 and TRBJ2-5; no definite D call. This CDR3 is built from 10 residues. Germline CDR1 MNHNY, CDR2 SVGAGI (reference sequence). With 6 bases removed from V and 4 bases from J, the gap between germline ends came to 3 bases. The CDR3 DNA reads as TGTGCCAGCAGACTAGAGACCCAGTACTTC. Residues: CASRLETQYF.

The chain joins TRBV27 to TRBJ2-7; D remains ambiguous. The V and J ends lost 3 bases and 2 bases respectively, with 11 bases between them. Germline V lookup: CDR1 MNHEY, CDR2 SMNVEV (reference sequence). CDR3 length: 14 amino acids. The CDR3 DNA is TGTGCCAGCAGTTTCCTGACACGACCCTACGAGCAGTACTTC. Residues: CASSFLTRPYEQYF.

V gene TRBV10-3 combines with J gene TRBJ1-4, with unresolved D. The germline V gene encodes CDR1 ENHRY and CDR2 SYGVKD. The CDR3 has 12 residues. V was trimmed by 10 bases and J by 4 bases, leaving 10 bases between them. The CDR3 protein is CATAGGNEKLFF. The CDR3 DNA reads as TGTGCCACCGCTGGAGGTAATGAAAAACTGTTTTTT.

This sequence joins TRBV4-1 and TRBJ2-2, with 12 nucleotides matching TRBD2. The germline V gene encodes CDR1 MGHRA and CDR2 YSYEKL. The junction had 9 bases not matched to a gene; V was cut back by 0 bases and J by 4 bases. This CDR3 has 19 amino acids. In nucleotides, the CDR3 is TGCGCCAGCAGCCAAGATGGGGCTAGCGGGGGGGCCGTCACCGGGGAGCTGTTTTTT. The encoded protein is CASSQDGASGGAVTGELFF.

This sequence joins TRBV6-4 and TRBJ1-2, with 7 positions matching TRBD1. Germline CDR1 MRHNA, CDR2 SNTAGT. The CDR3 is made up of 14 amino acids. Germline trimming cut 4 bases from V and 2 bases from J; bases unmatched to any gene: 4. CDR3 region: CASSGPGQNYGYTF. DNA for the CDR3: TGTGCCAGCAGTGGACCGGGACAGAACTATGGCTACACCTTC.

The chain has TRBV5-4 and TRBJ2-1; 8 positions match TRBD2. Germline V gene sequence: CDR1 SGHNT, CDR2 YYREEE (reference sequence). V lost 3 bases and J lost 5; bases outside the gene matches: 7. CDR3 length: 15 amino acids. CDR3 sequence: CASSSGTSWNNEQFF. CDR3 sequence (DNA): TGTGCCAGCAGCTCCGGGACTAGTTGGAACAATGAGCAGTTCTTC.

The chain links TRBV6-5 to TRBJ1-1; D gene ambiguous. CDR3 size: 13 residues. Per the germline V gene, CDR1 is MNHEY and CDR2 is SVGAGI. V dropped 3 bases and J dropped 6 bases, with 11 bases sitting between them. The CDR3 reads CASSYVAGPEAFF. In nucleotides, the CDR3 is TGTGCCAGCAGTTATGTGGCGGGTCCTGAAGCTTTCTTT.

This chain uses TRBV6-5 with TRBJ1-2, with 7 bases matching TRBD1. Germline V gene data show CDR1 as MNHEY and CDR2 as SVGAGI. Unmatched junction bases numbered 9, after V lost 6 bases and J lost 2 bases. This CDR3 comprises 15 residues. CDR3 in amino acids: CASSRQGQINYGYTF. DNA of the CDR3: TGTGCCAGCAGCCGTCAGGGACAGATAAACTATGGCTACACCTTC.

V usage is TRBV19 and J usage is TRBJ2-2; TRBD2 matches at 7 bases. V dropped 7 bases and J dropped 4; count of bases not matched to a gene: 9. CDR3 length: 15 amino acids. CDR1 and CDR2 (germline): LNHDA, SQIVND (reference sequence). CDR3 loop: CASTSLGGLTGELFF. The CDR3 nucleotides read TGTGCCAGTACCTCCCTGGGAGGGCTCACCGGGGAGCTGTTTTTT.

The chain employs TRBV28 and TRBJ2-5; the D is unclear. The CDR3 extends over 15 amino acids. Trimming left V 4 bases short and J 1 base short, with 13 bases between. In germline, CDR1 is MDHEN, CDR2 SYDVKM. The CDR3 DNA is TGTGCCAGCAGTTCTCTTAGCCAGCCCCAAGAGACCCAGTACTTC. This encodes CASSSLSQPQETQYF. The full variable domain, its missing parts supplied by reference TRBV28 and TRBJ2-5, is DVKVTQSSRYLVKRTGEKVFLECVQDMDHENMFWYRQDPGLGLRLIYFSYDVKMKEKGDIPEGYSVSREKKERFSLILESASTNQTSMYLCASSSLSQPQETQYFGPGTRLLVL.

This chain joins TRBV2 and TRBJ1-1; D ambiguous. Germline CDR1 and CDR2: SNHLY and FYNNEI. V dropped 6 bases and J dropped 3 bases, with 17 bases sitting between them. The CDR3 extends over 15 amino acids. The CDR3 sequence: CASRPLAGEDTEAFF. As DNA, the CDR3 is TGTGCCAGCAGGCCGTTGGCTGGGGAGGACACTGAAGCTTTCTTT.

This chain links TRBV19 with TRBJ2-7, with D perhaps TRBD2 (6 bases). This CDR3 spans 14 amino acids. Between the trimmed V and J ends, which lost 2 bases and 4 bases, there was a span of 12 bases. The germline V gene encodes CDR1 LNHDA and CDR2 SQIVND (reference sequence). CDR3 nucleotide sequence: TGTGCCAGTAGTATAAGGAGTAGCGGTTACGAGCAGTACTTC. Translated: CASSIRSSGYEQYF.

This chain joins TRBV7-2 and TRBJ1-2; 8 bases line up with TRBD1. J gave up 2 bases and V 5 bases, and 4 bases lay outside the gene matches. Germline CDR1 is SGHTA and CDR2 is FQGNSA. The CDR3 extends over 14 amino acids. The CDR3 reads CASSRSGGNYGYTF. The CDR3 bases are TGTGCCAGCAGCCGATCAGGGGGCAACTATGGCTACACCTTC.

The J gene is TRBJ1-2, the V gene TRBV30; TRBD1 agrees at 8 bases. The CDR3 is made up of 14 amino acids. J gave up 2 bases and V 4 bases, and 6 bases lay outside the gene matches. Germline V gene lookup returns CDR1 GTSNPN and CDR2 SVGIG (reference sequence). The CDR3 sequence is CAWNSRTGNYGYTF. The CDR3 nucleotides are TGTGCCTGGAATTCCCGGACAGGGAACTATGGCTACACCTTC. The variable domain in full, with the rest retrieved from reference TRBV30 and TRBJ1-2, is SQTIHQWPATLVQPVGSPLSLECTVEGTSNPNLYWYRQAAGRGLQLLFYSVGIGQISSEVPQNLSASRPQDRQFILSSKKLLLSDSGFYLCAWNSRTGNYGYTFGSGTRLTVV.

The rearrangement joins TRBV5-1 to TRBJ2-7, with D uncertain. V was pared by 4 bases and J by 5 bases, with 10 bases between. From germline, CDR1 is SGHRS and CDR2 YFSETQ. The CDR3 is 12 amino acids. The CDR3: CASSPVGNEQYF. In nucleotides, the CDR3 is TGCGCCAGCAGCCCGGTTGGTAACGAGCAGTACTTC.

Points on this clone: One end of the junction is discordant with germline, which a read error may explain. DNA of the CDR3: TGTGCCAGCAGCCCGGAAGGACAGGGGGAGGGCTTC. Protein product: CASSPEGQGEGF. The V gene is TRBV5-5, the J gene TRBJ1-2; 10 positions match TRBD1. In germline, CDR1 is SGHKS, CDR2 YYEKEE (reference sequence). The CDR3 sequence is 12 residues long. Full variable domain (rest looked up from reference TRBV5-5 and TRBJ1-2): DAGVTQSPTHLIKTRGQQVTLRCSPISGHKSVSWYQQVLGQGPQFIFQYYEKEERGRGNFPDRFSARQFPNYSSELNVNALLLGDSALYLCASSPEGQGEGFGSGTRLTVV.

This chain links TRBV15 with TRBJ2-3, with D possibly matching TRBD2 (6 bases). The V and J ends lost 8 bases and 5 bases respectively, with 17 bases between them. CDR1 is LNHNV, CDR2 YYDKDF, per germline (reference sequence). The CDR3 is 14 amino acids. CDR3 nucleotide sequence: TGTGCCACCGGGGGGATCGGCAACCGAGATACGCAGTATTTT. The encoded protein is CATGGIGNRDTQYF. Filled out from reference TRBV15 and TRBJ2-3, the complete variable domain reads DAMVIQNPRYQVTQFGKPVTLSCSQTLNHNVMYWYQQKSSQAPKLLFHYYDKDFNNEADTPDNFQSRRPNTSFCFLDIRSPGLGDTAMYLCATGGIGNRDTQYFGPGTRLTVL.

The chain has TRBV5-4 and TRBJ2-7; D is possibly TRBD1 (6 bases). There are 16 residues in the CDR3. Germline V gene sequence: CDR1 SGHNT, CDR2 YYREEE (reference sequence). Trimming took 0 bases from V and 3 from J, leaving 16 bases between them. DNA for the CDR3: TGTGCCAGCAGCTTGGCCTCGCAGGGGCAAATCTACGAGCAGTACTTC. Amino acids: CASSLASQGQIYEQYF.

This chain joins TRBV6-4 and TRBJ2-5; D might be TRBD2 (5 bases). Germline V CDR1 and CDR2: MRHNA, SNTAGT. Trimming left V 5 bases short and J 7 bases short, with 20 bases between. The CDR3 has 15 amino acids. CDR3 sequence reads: CASSPLKDSGRTQYF. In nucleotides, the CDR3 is TGTGCCAGCAGTCCCCTCAAAGACTCGGGGAGGACCCAGTACTTC.

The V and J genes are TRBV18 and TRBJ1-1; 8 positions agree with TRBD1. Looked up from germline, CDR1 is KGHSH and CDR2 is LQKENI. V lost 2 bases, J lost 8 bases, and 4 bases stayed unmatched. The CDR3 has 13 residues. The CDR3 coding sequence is TGTGCCAGCTCACCAACGGGACAGGAGGAAGCTTTCTTT. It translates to CASSPTGQEEAFF.

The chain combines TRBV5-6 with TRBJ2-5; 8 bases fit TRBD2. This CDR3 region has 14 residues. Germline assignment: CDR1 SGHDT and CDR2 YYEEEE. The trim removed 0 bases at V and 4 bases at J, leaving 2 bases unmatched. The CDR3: CASSLGAGGETQYF. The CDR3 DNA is TGTGCCAGCAGCTTGGGTGCGGGAGGAGAGACCCAGTACTTC. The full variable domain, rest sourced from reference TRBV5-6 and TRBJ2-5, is DAGVTQSPTHLIKTRGQQVTLRCSPKSGHDTVSWYQQALGQGPQFIFQYYEEEERQRGNFPDRFSGHQFPNYSSELNVNALLLGDSALYLCASSLGAGGETQYFGPGTRLLVL.

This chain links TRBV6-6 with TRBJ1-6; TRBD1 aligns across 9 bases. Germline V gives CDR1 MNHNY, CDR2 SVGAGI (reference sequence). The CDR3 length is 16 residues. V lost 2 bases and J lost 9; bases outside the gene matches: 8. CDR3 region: CASSYLEGQGGSPLHF. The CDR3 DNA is TGTGCCAGCAGTTACCTCGAGGGACAGGGAGGTTCACCCCTCCACTTT.

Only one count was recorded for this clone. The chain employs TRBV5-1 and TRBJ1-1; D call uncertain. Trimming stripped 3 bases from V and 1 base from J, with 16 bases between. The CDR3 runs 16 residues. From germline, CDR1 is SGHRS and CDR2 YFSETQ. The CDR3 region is CASSSQAVIGNTEAFF. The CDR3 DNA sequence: TGCGCCAGCAGCTCTCAAGCGGTGATCGGGAACACTGAAGCTTTCTTT. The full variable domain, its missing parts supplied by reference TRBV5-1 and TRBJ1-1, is KAGVTQTPRYLIKTRGQQVTLSCSPISGHRSVSWYQQTPGQGLQFLFEYFSETQRNKGNFPGRFSGRQFSNSRSEMNVSTLELGDSALYLCASSSQAVIGNTEAFFGQGTRLTVV.

Here the CDR3 reads CASSTGLWGGNTIYF. The CDR3 DNA sequence: TGTGCCAGCAGCACAGGACTTTGGGGAGGAAACACCATATATTTT. The chain is built from TRBV21-1 and TRBJ1-3. TRBV21-1 is listed as a pseudogene. The CDR3 contains 15 residues.

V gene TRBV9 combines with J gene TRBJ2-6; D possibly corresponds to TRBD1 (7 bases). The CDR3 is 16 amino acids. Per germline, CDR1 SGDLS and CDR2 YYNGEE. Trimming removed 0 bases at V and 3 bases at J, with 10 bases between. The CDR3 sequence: CASSVAGDSGANVLTF. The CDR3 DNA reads TGTGCCAGCAGCGTAGCGGGGGACAGTGGGGCCAACGTCCTGACTTTC.

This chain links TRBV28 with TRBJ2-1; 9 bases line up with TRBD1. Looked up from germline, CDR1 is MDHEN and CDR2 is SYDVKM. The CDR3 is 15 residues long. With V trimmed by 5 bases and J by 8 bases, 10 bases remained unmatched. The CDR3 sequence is CASSRPGQGIHEQFF. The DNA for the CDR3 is TGTGCCAGCAGTCGACCGGGACAGGGTATCCATGAGCAGTTCTTC.

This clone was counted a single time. The DNA for the CDR3 is TGCGCCAGCAGCCAAGCAAACTGGGGAGCAGATACGCAGTATTTT. Translated: CASSQANWGADTQYF. V is TRBV4-3 and J is TRBJ2-3; maybe TRBD2 (5 bases). Trimming removed 1 base at V and 4 bases at J, with 12 bases between. The CDR3 consists of 15 residues. Germline V gene data show CDR1 as LGHNA and CDR2 as YSLEER.

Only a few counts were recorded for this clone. The CDR3 DNA reads TGTGCCAGCAGTTACAACGTCAGGTCAGCTAACAATGAGCAGTTCTTC. Its protein is CASSYNVRSANNEQFF. The chain links TRBV6-5 to TRBJ2-1; D ambiguous. The germline V gene encodes CDR1 MNHEY and CDR2 SVGAGI. The CDR3 spans 16 residues. The V end was cut by 2 bases, the J end by 5 bases, with 16 bases between.